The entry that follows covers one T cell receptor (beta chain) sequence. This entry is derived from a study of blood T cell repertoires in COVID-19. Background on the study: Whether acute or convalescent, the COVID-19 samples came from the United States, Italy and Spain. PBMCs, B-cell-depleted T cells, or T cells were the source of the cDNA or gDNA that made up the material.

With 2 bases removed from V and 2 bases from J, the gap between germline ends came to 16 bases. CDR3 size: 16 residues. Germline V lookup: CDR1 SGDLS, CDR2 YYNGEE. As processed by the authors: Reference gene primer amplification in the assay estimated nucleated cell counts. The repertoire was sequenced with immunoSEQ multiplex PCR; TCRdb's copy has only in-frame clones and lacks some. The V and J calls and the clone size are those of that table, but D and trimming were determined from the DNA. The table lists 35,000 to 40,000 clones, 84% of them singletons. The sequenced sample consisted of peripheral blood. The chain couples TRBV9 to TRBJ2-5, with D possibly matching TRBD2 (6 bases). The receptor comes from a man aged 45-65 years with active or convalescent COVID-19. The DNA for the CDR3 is TGTGCCAGCAGCGTGTGGGGTCGGGAGAATCAAGAGACCCAGTACTTC. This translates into CASSVWGRENQETQYF. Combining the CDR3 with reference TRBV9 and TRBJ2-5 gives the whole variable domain DSGVTQTPKHLITATGQRVTLRCSPRSGDLSVYWYQQSLDQGLQFLIQYYNGEERAKGNILERFSAQQFPDLHSELNLSSLELGDSALYFCASSVWGRENQETQYFGPGTRLLVL.